This is a list of T cell receptor beta chains from one sample in a study of blood T cells in healthy people across ages. TCRdb analysed the 5' RACE reads with MiXCR anew, one entry per CDR3 protein. The table has nearly 1 million distinct CDR3 sequences, roughly half seen once. The specimen sequenced was blood. The receptors stem from an older woman in good health. Both conserved end residues are part of each CDR3. Fields, in order: clone size, J gene, D gene, V gene, CDR3 protein, CDR3 DNA. A D gene is named only where the DNA matches it firmly. The size entry is marked missing in some rows and otherwise reads once, few, many or a size class.

abundance: few; j_gene: TRBJ2-1; d_gene: TRBD2; v_gene: TRBV4-1; CDR3aa: CASSTPGRDLSNEQFF; CDR3nt: TGCGCCAGCAGCACCCCGGGGAGGGACCTGTCCAATGAGCAGTTCTTC
abundance: few; j_gene: TRBJ1-6; d_gene: .; v_gene: TRBV5-1; CDR3aa: CASKNRTTPLHF; CDR3nt: TGCGCCAGCAAAAACAGGACTACACCCCTCCACTTT
abundance: .; j_gene: TRBJ1-1; d_gene: .; v_gene: TRBV4-2; CDR3aa: CASSQDGGSTEAFF; CDR3nt: TGTGCCAGCAGCCAAGATGGGGGGAGCACTGAAGCTTTCTTT
abundance: few; j_gene: TRBJ2-5; d_gene: .; v_gene: TRBV5-1; CDR3aa: CASSFMSPRTVVQETQYF; CDR3nt: TGCGCCAGCAGCTTTATGTCCCCCCGGACGGTCGTACAAGAGACCCAGTACTTC
abundance: few; j_gene: TRBJ2-7; d_gene: TRBD2; v_gene: TRBV5-4; CDR3aa: CASSPTSGSFAYEQYF; CDR3nt: TGTGCCAGCAGTCCGACTAGCGGGAGTTTTGCCTACGAGCAGTACTTC
abundance: .; j_gene: TRBJ1-1; d_gene: .; v_gene: TRBV10-3; CDR3aa: CAISIGQNTEAFF; CDR3nt: TGTGCCATCAGTATAGGACAGAACACTGAAGCTTTCTTT
abundance: .; j_gene: TRBJ2-1; d_gene: TRBD1; v_gene: TRBV18; CDR3aa: CASSIQGMFEQFF; CDR3nt: TGTGCCAGCTCCATACAGGGGATGTTTGAGCAGTTCTTC
abundance: .; j_gene: TRBJ2-1; d_gene: .; v_gene: TRBV28; CDR3aa: CASSVVRGNEQFF; CDR3nt: TGTGCCAGCAGTGTGGTGAGGGGAAATGAGCAGTTCTTC
abundance: .; j_gene: TRBJ1-5; d_gene: TRBD1; v_gene: TRBV20-1; CDR3aa: CSASGTGLGAGQPQHF; CDR3nt: TGCAGTGCTAGCGGGACAGGGCTTGGGGCGGGTCAGCCCCAGCATTTT
abundance: .; j_gene: TRBJ1-4; d_gene: .; v_gene: TRBV7-2; CDR3aa: CASRPDTYEKLFF; CDR3nt: TGTGCCAGCAGGCCCGACACCTATGAAAAACTGTTTTTT
abundance: .; j_gene: TRBJ2-1; d_gene: .; v_gene: TRBV4-1; CDR3aa: CASSHEITYNEQFF; CDR3nt: TGCGCCAGCAGCCACGAAATTACCTACAATGAGCAGTTCTTC
abundance: .; j_gene: TRBJ1-5; d_gene: .; v_gene: TRBV7-2; CDR3aa: CASSFTGEAPHF; CDR3nt: TGTGCCAGCAGCTTCACGGGTGAGGCCCCGCATTTT
abundance: .; j_gene: TRBJ1-1; d_gene: .; v_gene: TRBV5-5; CDR3aa: CASTRTSRGNTEAFF; CDR3nt: TGTGCCAGCACCCGCACTAGTAGGGGGAACACTGAAGCTTTCTTT
abundance: few; j_gene: TRBJ2-7; d_gene: TRBD1; v_gene: TRBV29-1; CDR3aa: CSVSTTGSYEQYF; CDR3nt: TGCAGCGTTTCCACGACAGGGTCCTACGAGCAGTACTTC
abundance: few; j_gene: TRBJ2-3; d_gene: .; v_gene: TRBV3-1; CDR3aa: CASSQEGQTDTQYF; CDR3nt: TGTGCCAGCAGCCAAGAGGGCCAGACAGATACGCAGTATTTT
abundance: few; j_gene: TRBJ2-3; d_gene: .; v_gene: TRBV20-1; CDR3aa: CSAPPSWVTDTQYF; CDR3nt: TGCAGTGCTCCACCGAGTTGGGTCACAGATACGCAGTATTTT
abundance: .; j_gene: TRBJ2-4; d_gene: TRBD1; v_gene: TRBV6-2/TRBV6-3; CDR3aa: CASSYRDRNIQYF; CDR3nt: TGTGCCAGCAGTTACCGGGACAGAAACATTCAGTACTTC
abundance: few; j_gene: TRBJ1-4; d_gene: .; v_gene: TRBV7-9; CDR3aa: CASSLPPDNRFGEKLFF; CDR3nt: TGTGCCAGCAGCTTACCCCCGGACAACAGATTCGGTGAAAAACTGTTTTTT
abundance: few; j_gene: TRBJ2-7; d_gene: TRBD1; v_gene: TRBV3-1; CDR3aa: CASSSQDRGPSYEQYF; CDR3nt: TGTGCCAGCAGCAGCCAAGACAGGGGGCCTTCCTACGAGCAGTACTTC
abundance: .; j_gene: TRBJ2-2; d_gene: .; v_gene: TRBV4-1; CDR3aa: CASSQSIPAGDRTGELFF; CDR3nt: TGCGCCAGCAGCCAATCTATTCCGGCCGGCGATCGCACCGGGGAGCTGTTTTTT
abundance: .; j_gene: TRBJ2-1; d_gene: TRBD2; v_gene: TRBV20-1; CDR3aa: CSAIDAGTTARHEQFF; CDR3nt: TGCAGTGCTATCGACGCCGGGACTACCGCGAGGCATGAGCAGTTCTTC
abundance: .; j_gene: TRBJ1-5; d_gene: TRBD1; v_gene: TRBV2; CDR3aa: CASKSGQGHQPQHF; CDR3nt: TGTGCCAGCAAGAGCGGACAGGGCCATCAGCCCCAGCATTTT
abundance: .; j_gene: TRBJ2-5; d_gene: .; v_gene: TRBV2; CDR3aa: CASSEGTLYETQYF; CDR3nt: TGTGCCAGCAGTGAGGGGACCTTGTACGAGACCCAGTACTTC
abundance: .; j_gene: TRBJ2-7; d_gene: TRBD2; v_gene: TRBV28; CDR3aa: CASSLSLAGEVDEQYF; CDR3nt: TGTGCCAGCAGTTTATCACTAGCGGGAGAGGTCGACGAGCAGTACTTC
abundance: .; j_gene: TRBJ2-1; d_gene: .; v_gene: TRBV20-1; CDR3aa: CSAREVASNEQFF; CDR3nt: TGCAGTGCTAGAGAGGTAGCAAGCAATGAGCAGTTCTTC
abundance: .; j_gene: TRBJ2-7; d_gene: .; v_gene: TRBV6-1; CDR3aa: CASSEGRAFAQYF; CDR3nt: TGTGCCAGCAGTGAAGGGAGGGCGTTCGCCCAGTACTTC
abundance: .; j_gene: TRBJ2-1; d_gene: .; v_gene: TRBV20-1; CDR3aa: CSARDQGEPTYNEQFF; CDR3nt: TGCAGTGCTAGAGATCAAGGGGAGCCTACCTACAATGAGCAGTTCTTC
abundance: .; j_gene: TRBJ2-1; d_gene: .; v_gene: TRBV7-9; CDR3aa: CASSLNYQGNEQFF; CDR3nt: TGTGCCAGCAGCCTCAACTACCAGGGTAATGAGCAGTTCTTC
abundance: .; j_gene: TRBJ2-7; d_gene: TRBD2; v_gene: TRBV7-9; CDR3aa: CASSRAGEGNEQYF; CDR3nt: TGTGCCAGCAGCCGGGCGGGAGAGGGCAATGAGCAGTACTTC
abundance: .; j_gene: TRBJ2-3; d_gene: TRBD2; v_gene: TRBV6-1; CDR3aa: CASSALGGARADTQYF; CDR3nt: TGTGCCAGCAGTGCCCTGGGAGGGGCAAGAGCAGATACGCAGTATTTT
abundance: .; j_gene: TRBJ2-1; d_gene: TRBD1; v_gene: TRBV2; CDR3aa: CASSDRQGVLNEQFF; CDR3nt: TGTGCCAGCAGTGATAGACAGGGGGTCCTTAATGAGCAGTTCTTC
abundance: .; j_gene: TRBJ2-3; d_gene: .; v_gene: TRBV5-6; CDR3aa: CASSSSRGITDTQYF; CDR3nt: TGTGCCAGCAGCTCCTCGCGCGGGATTACAGATACGCAGTATTTT
abundance: few; j_gene: TRBJ2-7; d_gene: .; v_gene: TRBV7-2; CDR3aa: CASSSPTGGYEQYF; CDR3nt: TGTGCCAGCAGCTCCCCCACCGGGGGCTACGAGCAGTACTTC